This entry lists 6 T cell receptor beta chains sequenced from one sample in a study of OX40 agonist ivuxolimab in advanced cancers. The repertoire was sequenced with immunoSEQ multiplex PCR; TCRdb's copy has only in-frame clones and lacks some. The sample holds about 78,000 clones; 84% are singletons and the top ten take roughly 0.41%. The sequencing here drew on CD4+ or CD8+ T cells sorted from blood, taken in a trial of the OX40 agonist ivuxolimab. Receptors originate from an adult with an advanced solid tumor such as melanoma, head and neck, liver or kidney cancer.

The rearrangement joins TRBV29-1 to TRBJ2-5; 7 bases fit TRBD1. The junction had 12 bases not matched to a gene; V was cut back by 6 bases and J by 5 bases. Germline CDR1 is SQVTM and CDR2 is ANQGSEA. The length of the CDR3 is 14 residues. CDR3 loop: CSVVRTGSSETQYF. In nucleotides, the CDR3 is TGCAGCGTAGTAAGGACAGGTTCTTCGGAGACCCAGTACTTC.

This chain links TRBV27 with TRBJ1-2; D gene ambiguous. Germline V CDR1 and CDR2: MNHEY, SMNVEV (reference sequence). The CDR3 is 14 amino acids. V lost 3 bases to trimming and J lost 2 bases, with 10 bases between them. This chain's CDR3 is CASSFDARNYGYTF. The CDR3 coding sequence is TGTGCCAGCAGTTTTGACGCCCGCAACTATGGCTACACCTTC.

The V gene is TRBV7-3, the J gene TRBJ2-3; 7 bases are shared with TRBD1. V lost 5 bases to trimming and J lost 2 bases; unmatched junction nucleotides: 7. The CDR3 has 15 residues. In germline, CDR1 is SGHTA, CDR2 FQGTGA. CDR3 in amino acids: CASSPTGRITDTQYF. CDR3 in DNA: TGTGCCAGCAGCCCGACAGGGCGAATCACAGATACGCAGTATTTT.

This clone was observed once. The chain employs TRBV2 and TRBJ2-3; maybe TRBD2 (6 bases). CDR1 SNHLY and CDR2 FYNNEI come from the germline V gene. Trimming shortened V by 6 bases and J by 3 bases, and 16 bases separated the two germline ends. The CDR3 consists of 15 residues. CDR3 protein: CASRRDLSNTDTQYF. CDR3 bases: TGTGCCAGCAGGCGGGACCTTAGCAATACAGATACGCAGTATTTT.

This CDR3 reads CSVGRVDNEQFF. CDR3 sequence (DNA): TGCAGCGTGGGGAGGGTCGACAATGAGCAGTTCTTC. This chain uses TRBV29-1 with TRBJ2-1, with 7 nucleotides matching TRBD2. CDR1 and CDR2 from the germline V gene are SQVTM and ANQGSEA. J gave up 5 bases and V 6 bases, and 4 bases lay outside the gene matches. This CDR3 spans 12 amino acids.

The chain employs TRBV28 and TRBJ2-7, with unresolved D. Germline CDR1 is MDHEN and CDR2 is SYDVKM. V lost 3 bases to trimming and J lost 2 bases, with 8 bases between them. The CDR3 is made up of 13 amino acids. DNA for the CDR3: TGTGCCAGCAGTTTCGTCAGAACCTACGAGCAGTACTTC. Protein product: CASSFVRTYEQYF. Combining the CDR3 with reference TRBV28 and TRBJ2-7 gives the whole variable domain DVKVTQSSRYLVKRTGEKVFLECVQDMDHENMFWYRQDPGLGLRLIYFSYDVKMKEKGDIPEGYSVSREKKERFSLILESASTNQTSMYLCASSFVRTYEQYFGPGTRLTVT.